The 13 T cell receptor beta chains reported below all come from one sample, sequenced in a study of cytomegalovirus exposure and HLA in healthy donors. The data were produced by immunoSEQ multiplex PCR, yet TCRdb's version contains in-frame clones alone and is incomplete. The profile shows 110,000 to 150,000 clones, just over 85% of them singletons. Sequencing was performed on PBMCs. These receptors originate from a woman between 18 and 29 years old in good health and CMV-seropositive.

The V call is TRBV7-9, the J call TRBJ2-7; TRBD1 is a possible D gene (7 bases). Trimming took 1 base from V and 2 from J, leaving 15 bases between them. The CDR3 extends over 16 amino acids. Per germline, CDR1 SEHNR and CDR2 FQNEAQ (reference sequence). CDR3 region: CASSLGFQGEAYEQYF. DNA of the CDR3: TGTGCCAGCAGCTTAGGGTTCCAGGGGGAGGCCTACGAGCAGTACTTC.

The chain has TRBV28 and TRBJ1-1; a possible D gene is TRBD1 (6 bases). Germline V CDR1 and CDR2: MDHEN, SYDVKM. V lost 8 bases and J lost 2, with 15 bases in between. There are 14 residues in the CDR3. The CDR3 DNA follows: TGTGCCAGCGGGCAAAGGACAGCCAACACTGAAGCTTTCTTT. Translation gives CASGQRTANTEAFF.

V and J are TRBV14 and TRBJ2-7; 8 positions match TRBD1. Germline V gene lookup returns CDR1 SGHDN and CDR2 FVKESK. Trimming cost V 4 bases and J 4 bases; bases outside gene matches: 6. This CDR3 has 14 amino acids. For the CDR3, the DNA is TGTGCCAGCAGCCTGCGACAGGGGCCTTACGAGCAGTACTTC. It yields the protein CASSLRQGPYEQYF.

This sequence joins TRBV6-5 and TRBJ1-1, with 7 bases lining up with TRBD1. Germline CDR1 is MNHEY and CDR2 is SVGAGI. With V trimmed by 6 bases and J by 8 bases, 9 bases remained unmatched. The CDR3 covers 13 residues. The DNA for the CDR3 is TGTGCCAGCAGCCCCACCGACAGGGACGAAGCTTTCTTT. It translates to CASSPTDRDEAFF.

The rearrangement joins TRBV10-1 to TRBJ2-2; 15 positions agree with TRBD2. The CDR3 loop spans 18 amino acids. Unmatched junction bases numbered 8, after V lost 6 bases and J lost 3 bases. Germline CDR1 and CDR2: WNHNN and SYGVQD (reference sequence). CDR3 protein: CASSPGLAGGPDTGELFF. The DNA for the CDR3 is TGCGCCAGCAGCCCGGGACTAGCGGGAGGCCCCGACACCGGGGAGCTGTTTTTT.

This clone has just one count. Additional DNA sequences in this sample encode the identical CDR3. The V gene is TRBV9, the J gene TRBJ1-1; the D gene is possibly TRBD1 (6 bases). The germline V gene has CDR1 SGDLS and CDR2 YYNGEE. V lost 5 bases and J lost 0, with 8 bases in between. The CDR3 has 13 residues. The CDR3 DNA is TGTGCCAGCAGTGGGGGCCTGAACACTGAAGCTTTCTTT. Translation gives CASSGGLNTEAFF.

The chain couples TRBV27 to TRBJ1-5; 7 nucleotides line up with TRBD1. Per the germline V gene, CDR1 is MNHEY and CDR2 is SMNVEV (reference sequence). V shed 4 bases and J 4 bases; nucleotides not matched to a gene: 7. The CDR3 totals 15 residues. The CDR3 here is CASSSGRGFNQPQHF. CDR3 nucleotide sequence: TGTGCCAGCAGTTCGGGCAGGGGGTTTAATCAGCCCCAGCATTTT.

This chain links TRBV19 with TRBJ2-6; D is perhaps TRBD2 (5 bases). Trimming took off 3 bases at V and 0 bases at J, with 15 bases between the two ends. CDR3 length: 18 residues. Germline CDR1 reads LNHDA; CDR2 reads SQIVND (reference sequence). CDR3 region: CASSILGVGVSGANVLTF. The CDR3 DNA reads TGTGCCAGTAGTATTCTCGGCGTCGGGGTCTCTGGGGCCAACGTCCTGACTTTC.

The V call is TRBV29-1, the J call TRBJ1-1, with D possibly being TRBD1 (5 bases). The V gene's germline CDR1 is SQVTM and CDR2 ANQGSEA. V lost 4 bases and J lost 0, with 15 bases in between. CDR3 length equals 15 residues. The CDR3 nucleotides read TGCAGCGTTGGGGATGTCCAGGGCGTGAACACTGAAGCTTTCTTT. It encodes CSVGDVQGVNTEAFF.

This chain uses TRBV5-6 with TRBJ1-1; a weak D match, TRBD1 (6 bases). This CDR3 is 18 amino acids long. The V end was cut by 4 bases, the J end by 5 bases, with 27 bases between. Germline V gives CDR1 SGHDT, CDR2 YYEEEE. The CDR3 loop is CASSRPARGAVYGTEAFF. In DNA, the CDR3 is TGTGCCAGCAGCCGACCGGCCCGGGGGGCGGTCTACGGGACTGAAGCTTTCTTT.

This chain links TRBV19 with TRBJ1-2; 7 nucleotides match TRBD1. V lost 5 bases and J lost 7; bases outside the gene matches: 7. CDR3 length: 13 amino acids. Germline V gene sequence: CDR1 LNHDA, CDR2 SQIVND (reference sequence). The chain's CDR3 is CASSSGQVSGYTF. CDR3 sequence (DNA): TGTGCCAGTAGTTCCGGACAGGTCTCTGGCTACACCTTC. Full variable domain (outside the CDR3, taken from reference TRBV19 and TRBJ1-2): DGGITQSPKYLFRKEGQNVTLSCEQNLNHDAMYWYRQDPGQGLRLIYYSQIVNDFQKGDIAEGYSVSREKKESFPLTVTSAQKNPTAFYLCASSSGQVSGYTFGSGTRLTVV.

The J gene is TRBJ2-7, the V gene TRBV6-6; 11 bases map to TRBD2. Trimming cost V 5 bases and J 0 bases; bases outside gene matches: 6. Germline V gene lookup returns CDR1 MNHNY and CDR2 SVGAGI (reference sequence). This CDR3 is built from 16 residues. DNA for the CDR3: TGTGCCAGCAGTCAACTAGCGGGGGACCTCTCCTACGAGCAGTACTTC. It translates to CASSQLAGDLSYEQYF.

This rearrangement joins TRBV14 to TRBJ2-1, with 7 positions matching TRBD2. The CDR3 runs 21 residues. Unmatched junction bases numbered 17, after V lost 0 bases and J lost 0 bases. Germline assignment: CDR1 SGHDN and CDR2 FVKESK. The CDR3 reads CASSQDGQGRGFGFSYNEQFF. The CDR3 coding sequence is TGTGCCAGCAGCCAAGATGGTCAAGGGAGGGGCTTCGGTTTCTCCTACAATGAGCAGTTCTTC.